Included here is one TCR beta chain sequence, with context. Its antigen is not identified. The CDR3 has 15 residues. The junction had 5 bases not matched to a gene; V was cut back by 2 bases and J by 3 bases. The V gene's germline CDR1 is MGHRA and CDR2 YSYEKL. Splitting of CD4+ cells produced CD45RA+ naive and CD45RA-negative memory subsets. Some clones are missing from TCRdb's copy, which holds only in-frame ones; the method was immunoSEQ multiplex PCR. The sample consists of 850,000 to 1,100,000 clones, about 80% of them appearing once. This sample was taken from a study of shared clonotypes between healthy human individuals. Background on the study: Per donor, CD8 memory used one plate, CD8 naive used two, CD4 memory used three and CD4 naive used three. Study results and caveats: Non-shared clonotypes were found to have lower generation probabilities than the clonotypes that were shared by all four of the sorted-subset donors.

Sequenced: memory CD4+ T cells from PBMCs. Subset in this sample: CD45RA-negative fraction. The sequence came from a man in his late teens or twenties in good health. Some clones in this sample may be carry-over from other donors' samples. This chain uses TRBV4-1 with TRBJ2-7, with 9 bases matching TRBD2. The CDR3 loop is CASSQLKTSGYEQYF. CDR3 nucleotides: TGCGCCAGCAGCCAATTAAAGACTAGCGGCTACGAGCAGTACTTC.